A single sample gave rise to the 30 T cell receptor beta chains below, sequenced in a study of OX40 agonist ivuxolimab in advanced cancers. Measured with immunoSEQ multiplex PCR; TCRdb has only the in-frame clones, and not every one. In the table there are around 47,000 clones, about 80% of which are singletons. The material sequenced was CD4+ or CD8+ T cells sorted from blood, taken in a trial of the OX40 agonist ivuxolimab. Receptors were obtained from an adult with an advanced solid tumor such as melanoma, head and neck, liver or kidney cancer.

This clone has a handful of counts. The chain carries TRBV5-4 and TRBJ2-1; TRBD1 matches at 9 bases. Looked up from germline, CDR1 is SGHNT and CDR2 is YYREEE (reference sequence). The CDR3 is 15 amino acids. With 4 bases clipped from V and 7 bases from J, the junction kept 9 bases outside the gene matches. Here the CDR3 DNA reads TGTGCCAGCAGCCCTAACAGGGGGCGCGAGAATGAGCAGTTCTTC. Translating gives CASSPNRGRENEQFF.

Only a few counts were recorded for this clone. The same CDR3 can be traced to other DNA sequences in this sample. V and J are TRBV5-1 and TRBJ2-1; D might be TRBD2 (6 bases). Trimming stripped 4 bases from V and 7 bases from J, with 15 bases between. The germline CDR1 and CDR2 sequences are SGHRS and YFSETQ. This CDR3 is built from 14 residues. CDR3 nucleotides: TGCGCCAGCAGCATGGGACTCCCAGGGAATGAGCAGTTCTTC. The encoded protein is CASSMGLPGNEQFF.

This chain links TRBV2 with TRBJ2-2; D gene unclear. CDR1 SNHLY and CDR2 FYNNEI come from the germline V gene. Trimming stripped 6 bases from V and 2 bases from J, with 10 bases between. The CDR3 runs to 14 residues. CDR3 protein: CASRAYSNTGELFF. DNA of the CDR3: TGTGCCAGCAGAGCTTACAGTAACACCGGGGAGCTGTTTTTT.

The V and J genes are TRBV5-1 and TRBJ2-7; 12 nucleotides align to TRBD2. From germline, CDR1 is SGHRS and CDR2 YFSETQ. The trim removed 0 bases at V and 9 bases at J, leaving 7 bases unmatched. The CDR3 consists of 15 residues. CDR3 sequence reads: CASSLELAGGRVQYF. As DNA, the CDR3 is TGCGCCAGCAGCTTGGAACTAGCGGGAGGAAGGGTGCAGTACTTC.

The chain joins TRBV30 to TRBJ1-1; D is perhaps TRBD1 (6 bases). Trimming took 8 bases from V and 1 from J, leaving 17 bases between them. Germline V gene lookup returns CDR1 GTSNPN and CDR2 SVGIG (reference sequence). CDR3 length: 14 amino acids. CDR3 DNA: TGTGCCCTCATCGCGGGGGGCCCGAACACTGAAGCTTTCTTT. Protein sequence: CALIAGGPNTEAFF.

CDR3 region: CASSRPTHGEQYF. The CDR3 nucleotides are TGCGCCAGCAGCAGACCCACACATGGGGAGCAGTACTTC. The chain has TRBV4-1 and TRBJ2-7; D ambiguous. The CDR3 is made up of 13 amino acids. The V and J ends lost 5 bases and 7 bases respectively, with 15 bases between them. In germline, CDR1 is MGHRA, CDR2 YSYEKL.

CDR3 nucleotide sequence: TGTGCCAGCGGTAAACAGGATCCTGGAAACACCATATATTTT. Translated: CASGKQDPGNTIYF. The rearrangement uses TRBV7-9 and TRBJ1-3, with a possible D match to TRBD1 (5 bases). CDR3 length: 14 residues. The germline V gene has CDR1 SEHNR and CDR2 FQNEAQ (reference sequence). V gave up 8 bases and J gave up 2 bases, with 13 bases separating them. Full variable domain (rest looked up from reference TRBV7-9 and TRBJ1-3): DTGVSQNPRHKITKRGQNVTFRCDPISEHNRLYWYRQTLGQGPEFLTYFQNEAQLEKSRLLSDRFSAERPKGSFSTLEIQRTEQGDSAMYLCASGKQDPGNTIYFGEGSWLTVV.

CDR3 DNA: TGTGCCAGCAGTAGAAGTTTCAGCCCGCTGACTGAAGCTTTCTTT. As protein: CASSRSFSPLTEAFF. V gene TRBV9 combines with J gene TRBJ1-1; D not resolved. Germline CDR1 is SGDLS and CDR2 is YYNGEE. The CDR3 is made up of 15 amino acids. V lost 5 bases and J 5 bases, leaving 19 bases between the germline ends. The complete variable domain, with remaining parts taken from reference TRBV9 and TRBJ1-1, reads DSGVTQTPKHLITATGQRVTLRCSPRSGDLSVYWYQQSLDQGLQFLIQYYNGEERAKGNILERFSAQQFPDLHSELNLSSLELGDSALYFCASSRSFSPLTEAFFGQGTRLTVV.

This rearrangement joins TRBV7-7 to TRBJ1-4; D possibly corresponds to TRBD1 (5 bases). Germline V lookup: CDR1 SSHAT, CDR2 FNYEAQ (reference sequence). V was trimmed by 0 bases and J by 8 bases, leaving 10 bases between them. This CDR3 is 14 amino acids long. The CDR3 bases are TGTGCCAGCAGCTTAGCAGGGGTCGGGGAAAAACTGTTTTTT. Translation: CASSLAGVGEKLFF.

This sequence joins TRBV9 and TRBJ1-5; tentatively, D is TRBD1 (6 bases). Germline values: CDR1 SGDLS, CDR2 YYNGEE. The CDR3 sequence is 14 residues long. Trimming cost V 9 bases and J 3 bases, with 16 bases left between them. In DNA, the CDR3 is TGTGCCATGGGGCAGGGGTGTGCCAATCAGCCCCAGCATTTT. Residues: CAMGQGCANQPQHF.

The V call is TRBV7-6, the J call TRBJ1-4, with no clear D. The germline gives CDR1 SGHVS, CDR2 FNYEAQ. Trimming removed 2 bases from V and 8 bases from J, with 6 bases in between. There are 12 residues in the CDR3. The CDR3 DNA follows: TGTGCCAGCAGCTTACTTGGAGAAAAACTGTTTTTT. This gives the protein CASSLLGEKLFF.

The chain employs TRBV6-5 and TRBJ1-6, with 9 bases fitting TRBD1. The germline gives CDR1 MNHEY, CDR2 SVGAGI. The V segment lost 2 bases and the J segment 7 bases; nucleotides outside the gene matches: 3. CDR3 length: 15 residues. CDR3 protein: CASSYDGQGNSPLHF. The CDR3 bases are TGTGCCAGCAGTTACGATGGACAGGGGAATTCACCCCTCCACTTT.

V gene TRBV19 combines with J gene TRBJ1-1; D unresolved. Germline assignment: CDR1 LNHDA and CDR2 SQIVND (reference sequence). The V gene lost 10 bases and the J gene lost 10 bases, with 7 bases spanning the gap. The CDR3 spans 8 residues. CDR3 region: CATGRAFF. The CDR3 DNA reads TGTGCCACGGGGAGAGCTTTCTTT.

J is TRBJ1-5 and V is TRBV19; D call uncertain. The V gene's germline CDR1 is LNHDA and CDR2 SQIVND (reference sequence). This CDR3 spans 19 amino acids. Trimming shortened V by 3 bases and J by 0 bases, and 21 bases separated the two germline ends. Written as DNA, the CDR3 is TGTGCCAGTAGTATGAGGTACCCTACTAATATATATAGCAATCAGCCCCAGCATTTT. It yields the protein CASSMRYPTNIYSNQPQHF.

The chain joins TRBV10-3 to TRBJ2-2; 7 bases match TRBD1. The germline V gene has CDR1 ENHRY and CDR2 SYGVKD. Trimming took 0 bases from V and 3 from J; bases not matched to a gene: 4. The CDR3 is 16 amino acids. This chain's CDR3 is CAISESGQDYTGELFF. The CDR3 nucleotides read TGTGCCATCAGTGAGTCCGGACAGGATTACACCGGGGAGCTGTTTTTT.

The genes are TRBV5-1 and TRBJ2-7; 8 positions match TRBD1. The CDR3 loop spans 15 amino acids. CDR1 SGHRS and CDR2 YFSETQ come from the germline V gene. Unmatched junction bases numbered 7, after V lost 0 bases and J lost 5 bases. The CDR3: CASSLGTGTKDEQYF. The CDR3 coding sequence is TGCGCCAGCAGCTTGGGGACAGGGACCAAGGACGAGCAGTACTTC.

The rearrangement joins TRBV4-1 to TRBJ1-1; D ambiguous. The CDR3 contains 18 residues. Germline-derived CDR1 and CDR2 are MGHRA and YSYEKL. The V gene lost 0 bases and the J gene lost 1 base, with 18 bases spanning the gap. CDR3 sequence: CASSQDSRSVGRNTEAFF. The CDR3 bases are TGCGCCAGCAGCCAAGATAGCCGCAGTGTAGGAAGGAACACTGAAGCTTTCTTT.

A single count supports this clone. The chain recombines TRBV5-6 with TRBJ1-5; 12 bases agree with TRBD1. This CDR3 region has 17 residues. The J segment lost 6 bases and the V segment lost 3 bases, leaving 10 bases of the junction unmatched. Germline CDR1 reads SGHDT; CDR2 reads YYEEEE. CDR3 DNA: TGTGCCAGCAGCTCCGGGACAGGGGGCTGGGGTTTTCAGCCCCAGCATTTT. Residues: CASSSGTGGWGFQPQHF. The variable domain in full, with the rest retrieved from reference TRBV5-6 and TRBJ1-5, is DAGVTQSPTHLIKTRGQQVTLRCSPKSGHDTVSWYQQALGQGPQFIFQYYEEEERQRGNFPDRFSGHQFPNYSSELNVNALLLGDSALYLCASSSGTGGWGFQPQHFGDGTRLSIL.

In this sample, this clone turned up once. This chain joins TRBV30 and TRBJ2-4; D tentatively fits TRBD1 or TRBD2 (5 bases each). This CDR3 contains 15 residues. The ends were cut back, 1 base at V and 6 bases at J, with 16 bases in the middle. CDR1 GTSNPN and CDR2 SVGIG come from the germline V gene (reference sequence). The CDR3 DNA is TGTGCCTGGAGTGGTGGGGGAGAGGGGAGAAACATTCAGTACTTC. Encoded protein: CAWSGGGEGRNIQYF. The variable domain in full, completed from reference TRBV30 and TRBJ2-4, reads SQTIHQWPATLVQPVGSPLSLECTVEGTSNPNLYWYRQAAGRGLQLLFYSVGIGQISSEVPQNLSASRPQDRQFILSSKKLLLSDSGFYLCAWSGGGEGRNIQYFGAGTRLSVL.

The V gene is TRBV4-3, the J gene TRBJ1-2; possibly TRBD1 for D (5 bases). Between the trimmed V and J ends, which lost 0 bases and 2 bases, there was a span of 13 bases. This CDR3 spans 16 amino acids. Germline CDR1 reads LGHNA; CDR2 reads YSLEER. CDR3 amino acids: CASSQDLQGGNYGYTF. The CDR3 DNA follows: TGCGCCAGCAGCCAAGATCTTCAGGGAGGGAACTATGGCTACACCTTC.

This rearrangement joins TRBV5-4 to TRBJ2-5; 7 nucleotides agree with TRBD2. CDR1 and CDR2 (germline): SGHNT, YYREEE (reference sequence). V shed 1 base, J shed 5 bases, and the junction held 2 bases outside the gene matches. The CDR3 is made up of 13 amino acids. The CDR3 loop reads CASSLFSGETQYF. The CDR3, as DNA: TGTGCCAGCAGCTTGTTTAGCGGGGAGACCCAGTACTTC.

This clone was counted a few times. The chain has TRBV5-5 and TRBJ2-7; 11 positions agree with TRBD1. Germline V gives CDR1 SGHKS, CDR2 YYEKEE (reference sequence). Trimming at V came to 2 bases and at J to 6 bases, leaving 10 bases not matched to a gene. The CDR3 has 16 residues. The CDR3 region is CASSLIGGQGAPEQYF. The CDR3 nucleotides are TGTGCCAGCAGCTTAATAGGAGGACAGGGGGCGCCCGAGCAGTACTTC.

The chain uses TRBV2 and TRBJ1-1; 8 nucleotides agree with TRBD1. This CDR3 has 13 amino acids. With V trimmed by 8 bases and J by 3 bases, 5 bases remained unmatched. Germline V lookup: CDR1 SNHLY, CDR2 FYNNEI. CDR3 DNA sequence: TGTGCCAGCGGGACAGGCGGTCACACTGAAGCTTTCTTT. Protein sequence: CASGTGGHTEAFF.

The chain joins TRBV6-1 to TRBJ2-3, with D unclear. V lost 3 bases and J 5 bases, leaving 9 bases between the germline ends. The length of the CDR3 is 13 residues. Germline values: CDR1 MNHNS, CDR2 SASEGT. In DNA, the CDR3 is TGTGCCAGCAGTGACTCCGGTGAAGATACGCAGTATTTT. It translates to CASSDSGEDTQYF.

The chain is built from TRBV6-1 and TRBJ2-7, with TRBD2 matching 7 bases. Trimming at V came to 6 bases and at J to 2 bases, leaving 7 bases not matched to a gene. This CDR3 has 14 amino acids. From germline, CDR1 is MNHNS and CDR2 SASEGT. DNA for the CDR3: TGTGCCAGCAGGGGACTAATGGTCCCCTACGAGCAGTACTTC. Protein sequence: CASRGLMVPYEQYF.

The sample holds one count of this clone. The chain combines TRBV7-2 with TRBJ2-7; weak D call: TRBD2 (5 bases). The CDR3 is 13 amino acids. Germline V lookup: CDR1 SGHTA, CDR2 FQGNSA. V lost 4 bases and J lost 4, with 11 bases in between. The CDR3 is CASSSSPGYEQYF. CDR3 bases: TGTGCCAGCAGCTCCTCCCCGGGGTACGAGCAGTACTTC. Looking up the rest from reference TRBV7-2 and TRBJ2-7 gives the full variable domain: GAGVSQSPSNKVTEKGKDVELRCDPISGHTALYWYRQSLGQGLEFLIYFQGNSAPDKSGLPSDRFSAERTGGSVSTLTIQRTQQEDSAVYLCASSSSPGYEQYFGPGTRLTVT.

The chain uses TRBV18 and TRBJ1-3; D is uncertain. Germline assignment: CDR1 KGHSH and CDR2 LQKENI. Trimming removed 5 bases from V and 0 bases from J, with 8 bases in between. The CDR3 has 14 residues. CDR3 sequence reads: CASSAGPSGNTIYF. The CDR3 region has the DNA TGTGCCAGCTCAGCAGGTCCCTCTGGAAACACCATATATTTT.

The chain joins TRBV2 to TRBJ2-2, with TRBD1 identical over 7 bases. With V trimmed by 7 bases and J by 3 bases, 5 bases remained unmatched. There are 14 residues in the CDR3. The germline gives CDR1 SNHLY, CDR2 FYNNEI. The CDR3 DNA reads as TGTGCCAGCATCACTGACAGGGACACCGGGGAGCTGTTTTTT. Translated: CASITDRDTGELFF.

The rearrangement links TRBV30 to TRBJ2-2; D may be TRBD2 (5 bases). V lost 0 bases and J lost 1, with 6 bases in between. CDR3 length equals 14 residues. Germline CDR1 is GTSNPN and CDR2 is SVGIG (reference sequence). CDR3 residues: CAWSVGGNTGELFF. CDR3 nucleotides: TGTGCCTGGAGTGTAGGAGGGAACACCGGGGAGCTGTTTTTT.

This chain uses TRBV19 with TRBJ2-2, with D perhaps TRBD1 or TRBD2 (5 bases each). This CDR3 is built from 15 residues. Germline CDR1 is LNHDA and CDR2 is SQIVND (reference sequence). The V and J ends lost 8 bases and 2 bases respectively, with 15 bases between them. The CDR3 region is CASSSGTVNTGELFF. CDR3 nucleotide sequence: TGTGCCAGTTCCTCCGGGACGGTCAACACCGGGGAGCTGTTTTTT.